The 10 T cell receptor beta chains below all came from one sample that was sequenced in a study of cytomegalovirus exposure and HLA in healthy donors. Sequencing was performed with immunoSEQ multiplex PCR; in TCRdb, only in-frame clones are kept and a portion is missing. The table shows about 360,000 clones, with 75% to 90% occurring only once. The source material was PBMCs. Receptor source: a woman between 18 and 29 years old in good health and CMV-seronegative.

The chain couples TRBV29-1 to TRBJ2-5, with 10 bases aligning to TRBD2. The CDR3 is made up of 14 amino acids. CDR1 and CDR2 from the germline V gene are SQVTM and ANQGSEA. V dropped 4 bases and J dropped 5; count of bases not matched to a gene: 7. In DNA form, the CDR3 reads TGCAGCGTTGTTCGAAGCGGGAGGGCGGAGACCCAGTACTTC. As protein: CSVVRSGRAETQYF.

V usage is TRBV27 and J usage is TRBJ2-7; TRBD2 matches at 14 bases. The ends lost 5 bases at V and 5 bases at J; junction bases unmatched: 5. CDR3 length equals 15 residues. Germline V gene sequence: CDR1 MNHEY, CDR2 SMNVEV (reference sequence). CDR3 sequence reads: CASSDGTSGSHEQYF. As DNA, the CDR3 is TGTGCCAGCAGTGACGGGACTAGCGGGAGCCACGAGCAGTACTTC.

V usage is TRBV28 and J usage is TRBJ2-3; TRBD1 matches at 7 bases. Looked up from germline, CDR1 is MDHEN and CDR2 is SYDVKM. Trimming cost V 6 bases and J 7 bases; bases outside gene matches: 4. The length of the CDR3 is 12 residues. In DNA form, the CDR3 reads TGTGCCAGCAGCTTGGGACAGAATACGCAGTATTTT. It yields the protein CASSLGQNTQYF. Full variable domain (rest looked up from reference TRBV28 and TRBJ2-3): DVKVTQSSRYLVKRTGEKVFLECVQDMDHENMFWYRQDPGLGLRLIYFSYDVKMKEKGDIPEGYSVSREKKERFSLILESASTNQTSMYLCASSLGQNTQYFGPGTRLTVL.

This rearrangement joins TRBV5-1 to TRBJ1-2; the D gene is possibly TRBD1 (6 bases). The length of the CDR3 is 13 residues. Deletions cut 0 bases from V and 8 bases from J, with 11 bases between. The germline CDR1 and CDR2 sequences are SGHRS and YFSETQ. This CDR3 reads CASSLAGVGGYTF. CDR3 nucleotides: TGCGCCAGCAGCTTGGCAGGGGTCGGAGGCTACACCTTC.

CDR3 coding DNA: TGTGCCAGCAGCCGTACTAGCGGGGGGGCAGAGACCCAGTACTTC. Its translation is CASSRTSGGAETQYF. This sequence joins TRBV11-2 and TRBJ2-5, with 13 bases that match TRBD2. The ends lost 5 bases at V and 4 bases at J; junction bases unmatched: 4. Germline values: CDR1 SGHAT, CDR2 FQNNGV. This CDR3 region has 15 residues.

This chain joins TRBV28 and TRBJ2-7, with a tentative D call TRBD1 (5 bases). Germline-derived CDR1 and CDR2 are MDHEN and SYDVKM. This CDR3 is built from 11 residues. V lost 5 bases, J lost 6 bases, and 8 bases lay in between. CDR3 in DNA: TGTGCCAGCAGTAAGACAGCCGAGCAGTACTTC. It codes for CASSKTAEQYF.

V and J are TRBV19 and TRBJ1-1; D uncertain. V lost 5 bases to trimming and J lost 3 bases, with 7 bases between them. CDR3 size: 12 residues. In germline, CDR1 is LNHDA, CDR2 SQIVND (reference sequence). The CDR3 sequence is CASSPGDTEAFF. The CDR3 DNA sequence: TGTGCCAGTAGTCCTGGAGACACTGAAGCTTTCTTT.

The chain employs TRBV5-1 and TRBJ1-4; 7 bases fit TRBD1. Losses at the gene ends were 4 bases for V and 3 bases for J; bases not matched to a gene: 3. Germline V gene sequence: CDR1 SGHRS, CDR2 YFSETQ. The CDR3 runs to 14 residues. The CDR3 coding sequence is TGCGCCAGCAGCCCGACAGGGCCTAATGAAAAACTGTTTTTT. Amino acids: CASSPTGPNEKLFF. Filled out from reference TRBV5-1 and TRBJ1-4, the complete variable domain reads KAGVTQTPRYLIKTRGQQVTLSCSPISGHRSVSWYQQTPGQGLQFLFEYFSETQRNKGNFPGRFSGRQFSNSRSEMNVSTLELGDSALYLCASSPTGPNEKLFFGSGTQLSVL.

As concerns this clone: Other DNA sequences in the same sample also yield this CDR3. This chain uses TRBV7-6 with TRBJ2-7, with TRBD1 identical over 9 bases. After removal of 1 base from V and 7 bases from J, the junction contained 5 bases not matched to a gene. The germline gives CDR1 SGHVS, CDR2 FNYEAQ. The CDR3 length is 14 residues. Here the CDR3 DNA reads TGTGCCAGCAGCTTAGGGACAGGGGTTTCAGAGCAGTACTTC. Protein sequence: CASSLGTGVSEQYF.

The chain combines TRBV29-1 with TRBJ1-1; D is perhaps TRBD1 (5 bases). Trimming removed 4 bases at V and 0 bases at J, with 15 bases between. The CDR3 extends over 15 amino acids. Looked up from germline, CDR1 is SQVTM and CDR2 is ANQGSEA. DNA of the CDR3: TGCAGCGTTGGAGGCAGGGAGGCCTTGAACACTGAAGCTTTCTTT. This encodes CSVGGREALNTEAFF. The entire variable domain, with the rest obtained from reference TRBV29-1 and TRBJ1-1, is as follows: SAVISQKPSRDICQRGTSLTIQCQVDSQVTMMFWYRQQPGQSLTLIATANQGSEATYESGFVIDKFPISRPNLTFSTLTVSNMSPEDSSIYLCSVGGREALNTEAFFGQGTRLTVV.